This is a list of T cell receptor beta chains from one sample in a study of blood T cells in healthy people across ages. TCRdb reprocessed the 5' RACE reads with MiXCR, giving one entry per CDR3 protein. The sample has about 1,600,000 distinct CDR3 sequences, about 43% seen once. The sample consisted of blood. Every receptor here comes from a woman aged 18-29 years in good health. Both conserved end residues are trimmed from each CDR3. Fields, in order: CDR3 protein, V gene, J gene.

CDR3: ASSFPTSYEQY; V: TRBV4-1; J: TRBJ2-7
CDR3: ASSSKTTDRTFSYEQY; V: TRBV5-1; J: TRBJ2-7
CDR3: ASRPGQGVEKLF; V: TRBV7-6; J: TRBJ1-4
CDR3: ASSHPDTGGRETQY; V: TRBV4-1; J: TRBJ2-5
CDR3: ASSGQAHGGYT; V: TRBV6-1; J: TRBJ1-2
CDR3: ASSLSTAHPTNVLT; V: TRBV27; J: TRBJ2-6
CDR3: AITGGQQETQY; V: TRBV10-3; J: TRBJ2-5
CDR3: ASSKQGERGYT; V: TRBV7-9; J: TRBJ1-2
CDR3: ASRKDSEGNQPQH; V: TRBV5-1; J: TRBJ1-5
CDR3: ASSPRWGETQY; V: TRBV6-6; J: TRBJ2-5
CDR3: AGRPTRREVFRDTQY; V: TRBV7-2; J: TRBJ2-3
CDR3: SSSLGLAGTDTQY; V: TRBV7-8; J: TRBJ2-3
CDR3: ASSLGGVGAYNEQY; V: TRBV11-2; J: NA
CDR3: ASSLAGGVQGEAF; V: TRBV5-4; J: TRBJ1-1
CDR3: ASSPTGNEQF; V: TRBV12-3/TRBV12-4; J: TRBJ2-1
CDR3: ASSLSLAGLETQY; V: TRBV5-1; J: TRBJ2-5
CDR3: ASSISTGMNTEAF; V: TRBV5-1; J: TRBJ1-1
CDR3: ASSFFNGLADLATQY; V: TRBV5-6; J: TRBJ2-5
CDR3: ASSAGQRGYEQY; V: TRBV28; J: TRBJ2-7
CDR3: ASLGLRGQQEFNYGYT; V: TRBV11-2; J: TRBJ1-2
CDR3: ASSDRSGILTQY; V: TRBV25-1; J: TRBJ2-5
CDR3: ASSFGRSYNEQF; V: TRBV12-3/TRBV12-4; J: TRBJ2-1
CDR3: ASSQGSNQPQH; V: TRBV3-1; J: TRBJ1-5
CDR3: ASSTLGQMNTEAF; V: TRBV7-9; J: TRBJ1-1
CDR3: ASSYGLAGVTDTQY; V: TRBV7-9; J: TRBJ2-3